This T cell receptor (beta chain) was sequenced for a study of monozygotic twins with inflammatory bowel disease. A total RNA quantity of 3500 ng went into each TCR library. Each UMI, carrying a 6-nucleotide sample barcode, came from template switching. Two nested PCRs, of about 16 and 10 cycles, processed TCRalpha and TCRbeta cDNA. TCRdb reprocessed the 5' RACE reads; each CDR3 protein has one entry and no DNA is given. This sample lists about 210,000 distinct CDR3 sequences; its ten largest clones have 1.5% to 2%. There are 17 residues in the CDR3. From germline, CDR1 is SEHNR and CDR2 FQNEAQ (reference sequence). Study-wide results and limits: Patients got different immunosuppressive treatments, which may have made their repertoires more variable.

On this clonotype: Its specificity is unknown.

J is TRBJ1-1 and V is TRBV7-9; TCRdb indicates TRBD1, and absent DNA this call remains unverified. The TCR comes from a human donor with ulcerative colitis or Crohn's disease, or a healthy co-twin of an affected twin (not recorded which). Specimen: blood. This chain's CDR3 is CASSWAGTGSVNTEAFF.